This T cell receptor (beta chain) appears in the sequencing data of a study of monozygotic twins with inflammatory bowel disease. UMIs bearing a 6-nucleotide sample barcode were added through template switching. For each CDR3 protein, TCRdb gives one entry from its re-call of the 5' RACE reads, without DNA. The repertoire shows over 120,000 distinct CDR3 sequences; the top ten hold 1.2%. Overall study results and limits: Healthy twins shared more clonotypes with others than IBD patients, most markedly active ones. With inverse Simpson as the measure, TCRbeta diversity was lower in IBD patients than in healthy co-twins.

The CDR3 is 14 amino acids. Looked up from germline, CDR1 is SGHTA and CDR2 is FQGNSA. The blood volume drawn from each donor was roughly 2.5 ml. With respect to this clonotype: Its target is not known.

The V gene is TRBV7-2, the J gene TRBJ2-5. This receptor was obtained from a human donor with ulcerative colitis or Crohn's disease, or a healthy co-twin of an affected twin (not recorded which). The material sequenced was blood. Here the CDR3 reads CASSPKSGPRNQYF. Complete variable domain (other parts from reference TRBV7-2 and TRBJ2-5): GAGVSQSPSNKVTEKGKDVELRCDPISGHTALYWYRQSLGQGLEFLIYFQGNSAPDKSGLPSDRFSAERTGGSVSTLTIQRTQQEDSAVYLCASSPKSGPRNQYFGPGTRLLVL.